This entry concerns a single T cell receptor beta chain. Its antigen is currently unknown. Genomic DNA, serving as template, underwent TCR beta VDJ and CDR3 profiling. TCRdb processed the reads anew with MiXCR; each CDR3 protein has one entry. The table includes hundreds of thousands of distinct CDR3 sequences, 60% to 80% detected once. This CDR3 is 14 amino acids long. Germline CDR1 is SGDLS and CDR2 is YYNGEE. V dropped 0 bases and J dropped 17 bases, with 18 bases sitting between them. This sample was included in a study of CD8+CD57+ T cells in acquired aplastic anemia. Findings and limits, study-wide: It was found that nearly 30 CD8+ CDR3 sequences were shared between patients and controls.

The specimen was sorted CD4+, CD8+, or CD8+CD57+ T cells (not recorded which) from PBMCs. The receptor was isolated from a human donor in good health, serving as a control. The V gene is TRBV9, the J gene TRBJ1-6; maybe TRBD1 (5 bases). For the CDR3, the DNA is TGTGCCAGCAGCGTAGGCGCGTCTGGGGCAAACGTCCACTTT. Translating it yields CASSVGASGANVHF.